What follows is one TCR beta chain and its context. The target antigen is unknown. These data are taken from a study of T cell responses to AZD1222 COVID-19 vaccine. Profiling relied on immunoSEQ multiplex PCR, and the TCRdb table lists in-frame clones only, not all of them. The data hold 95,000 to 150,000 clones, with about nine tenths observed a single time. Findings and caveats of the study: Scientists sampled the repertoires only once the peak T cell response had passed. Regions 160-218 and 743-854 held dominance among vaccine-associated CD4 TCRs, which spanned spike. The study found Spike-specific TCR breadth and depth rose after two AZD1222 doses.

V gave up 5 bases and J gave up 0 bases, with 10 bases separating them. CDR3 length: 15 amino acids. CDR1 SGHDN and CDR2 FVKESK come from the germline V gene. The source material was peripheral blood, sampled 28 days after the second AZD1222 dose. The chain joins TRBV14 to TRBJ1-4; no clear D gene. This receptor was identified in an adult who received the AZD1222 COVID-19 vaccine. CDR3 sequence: CASSSRTATNEKLFF. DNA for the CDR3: TGTGCCAGCAGCTCCCGGACTGCAACTAATGAAAAACTGTTTTTT.